What follows is one T cell receptor (beta chain) and its context. The antigen remains undetermined. The data belong to a study of early T cells in non-severe SARS-CoV-2 infection. Overall study context: Sequenced bulk RNA came from whole blood that was unsorted, and chains were unpaired. Study results and caveats: VDJdb matches were skewed toward anti-spike CD8 T cell responses.

Researchers attached unique molecular identifiers to individual cDNA molecules. One entry per CDR3 protein, called by TCRdb with MiXCR from the 5' RACE reads. The sample lists about 46,000 distinct CDR3 sequences, roughly 10% occurring once. The CDR3 runs to 14 residues. Germline CDR1 is MNHEY and CDR2 is SVGEGT. Trimming stripped 0 bases from V and 8 bases from J, with 10 bases between. The rearrangement uses TRBV6-2 or TRBV6-3 and TRBJ2-2, with D hard to call. The material sequenced was whole blood, taken at baseline. The sequence was obtained from an adult who was a healthcare worker with PCR-confirmed SARS-CoV-2 infection or an uninfected control (not recorded which). The CDR3 sequence is CASSYSGGIGELFF. The CDR3 region has the DNA TGTGCCAGCAGTTACTCCGGCGGAATAGGGGAGCTGTTTTTT.